This T cell receptor beta chain is from a study of beta chain features in type 1 diabetes. Expressed TCRB transcripts got sequenced, as all isolated RNA was reverse transcribed. Produced via immunoSEQ multiplex PCR; TCRdb's table is partial and in-frame only. The repertoire has about half a million clones, 30% of them found once; the top ten carry about 0.06%. From germline, CDR1 is MNHNY and CDR2 SVGAGI (reference sequence). J gave up 4 bases and V 5 bases, and 4 bases lay outside the gene matches. This CDR3 region has 13 residues. This TCR was recovered from a man between 18 and 29 years old in good health. This rearrangement joins TRBV6-6 to TRBJ2-7; 8 bases are a match to TRBD2. The sequenced material came from naive CD4+ T cells from blood. CDR3 coding DNA: TGTGCCAGCAGTGGGGGACTAGAGTACGAGCAGTACTTC. It translates to CASSGGLEYEQYF.